The present T cell receptor (beta chain) was sequenced within a study of blood T cell repertoires in COVID-19 (dated by TCRdb to the early 2020s). As for the study more broadly: Samples from collaborators originated in the United States, Italy and Spain and spanned both the acute and convalescent phases of COVID-19. The samples were drawn from the first 160 participants of the ongoing ImmuneRACE study and from 950 to 1,500 subjects provided by 6 global collaborators. Subjects who had been exposed to COVID-19, were actively infected with it, or had recovered from it provided the deeply sampled blood TCRbeta repertoires that made up the dataset. The repertoires were released in a freely available public database intended as a resource for research on the immune response to SARS-CoV-2. A de-identified subject ID, COVID-19 status, age in years and sex were almost always included in the sample metadata. Where available, HLA class I and class II types were obtained from metadata supplied by the sample provider rather than from assay-based typing. The material from the prospective study consisted of cDNA or gDNA derived from T cells, B-cell-depleted T cells, or PBMCs. The investigation overall reported the following: The amount of clinical and demographic metadata varied by source and participant and was provided uncurated.

Notes on this clone: Its specific antigen is unknown. Qualities for individual bases were not recorded, and no much larger clone is one base off. The sample carries other DNA sequences with the same CDR3.

The CDR3 numbers 14 residues from cysteine through phenylalanine. Only CDR3 DNA is held: 42 bases, read in frame from base 1. Per the germline V gene, SGHRS is the CDR1 and YFSETQ is the CDR2. V lost 0 bases and J lost 2 bases; the stretch between them is 8 bases long. Each collaborating institution followed its own protocols to collect whole blood in K2EDTA tubes. For TCRbeta analysis, collaborator samples were shipped as frozen whole blood, as isolated PBMCs, or as DNA extracted from either sample type. The immunoSEQ Assay, a bias-controlled multiplex PCR, was used to amplify TCRbeta CDR3 regions from genomic DNA. Concerning the study's data processing: Nucleated cell counts per sample were estimated from amplification of reference gene primers within the assay. To quantify the absolute abundance of each unique TCRbeta CDR3 rearrangement, sequence reads were collapsed and filtered. For each sample, productive Simpson clonality was calculated as the square root of Simpson's diversity index over productive rearrangements. TCRdb's version of the immuneACCESS table is confined to in-frame rearrangements and falls short of the full clone set. An unresolved V gene accounts for under half of the shortfall where checked; the remainder is of unknown origin. Clone size and the V and J calls come from that table; the DNA yielded D and trimming. This sample is represented by under 150,000 clones; 65% to 85% of them were singletons. The top ten clonotypes cover approximately 17% of the sample.

This chain is built from TRBV5-1 and TRBJ1-1; the D gene cannot be resolved reliably. The sequence was obtained from a woman of 80 years or more with acute or convalescent COVID-19. The source material was peripheral blood. This receptor carries the CDR3 CASSLATGNTEAFF. The sequence in DNA is TGCGCCAGCAGCTTGGCGACGGGAAACACTGAAGCTTTCTTT.